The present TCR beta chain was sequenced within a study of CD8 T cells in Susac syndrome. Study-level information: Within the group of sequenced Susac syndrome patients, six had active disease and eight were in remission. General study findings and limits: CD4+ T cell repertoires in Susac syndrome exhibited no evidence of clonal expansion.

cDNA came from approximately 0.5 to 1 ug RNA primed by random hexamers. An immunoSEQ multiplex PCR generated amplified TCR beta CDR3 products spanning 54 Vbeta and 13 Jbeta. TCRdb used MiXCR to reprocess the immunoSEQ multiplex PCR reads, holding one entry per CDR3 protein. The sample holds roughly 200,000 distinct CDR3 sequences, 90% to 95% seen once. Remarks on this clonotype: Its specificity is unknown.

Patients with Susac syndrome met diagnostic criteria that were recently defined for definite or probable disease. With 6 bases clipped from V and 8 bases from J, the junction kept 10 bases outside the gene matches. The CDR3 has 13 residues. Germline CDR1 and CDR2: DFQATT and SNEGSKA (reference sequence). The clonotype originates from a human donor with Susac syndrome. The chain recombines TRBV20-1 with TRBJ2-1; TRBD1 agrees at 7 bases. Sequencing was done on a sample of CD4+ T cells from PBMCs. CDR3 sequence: CSAPGQLDDEQFF. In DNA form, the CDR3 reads TGCAGTGCCCCGGGACAGCTTGACGATGAGCAGTTCTTC.